The clone carrying this T cell receptor beta chain came up many times. The antigen is unknown. V gave up 5 bases and J gave up 3 bases; unmatched junction bases: 6. Germline-derived CDR1 and CDR2 are DFQATT and SNEGSKA (reference sequence). This CDR3 is 13 amino acids long. This entry is derived from a study of T-cell reconstitution after alpha-beta-depleted transplantation in children. The study, taken as a whole, reports: High day-60 TCRbeta diversity in some patients came from surviving recipient T cells and thymic progenitors. Hyperexpanded clones declined; after one year, newly produced T cells mostly supplied diversity.

TCRbeta library preparation incorporated unique molecular identifiers. MiXCR, run by TCRdb on the PCR reads, gives a single entry per CDR3 protein. The sample records roughly 300,000 distinct CDR3 sequences, 11% being singletons. This chain uses TRBV20-1 with TRBJ2-7, with 8 bases that match TRBD1. The sequence came from a male patient between 2 and 9 years old who had a stem cell transplant for chronic granulomatous disease, so the T cells may come from the graft donor. Sequenced material: peripheral blood, taken 180 days after TCRalphabeta/CD19-depleted stem cell transplant. DNA of the CDR3: TGCAGTGCTCTACAGGGGGTAGTCTACGAGCAGTACTTC. Amino acids: CSALQGVVYEQYF.